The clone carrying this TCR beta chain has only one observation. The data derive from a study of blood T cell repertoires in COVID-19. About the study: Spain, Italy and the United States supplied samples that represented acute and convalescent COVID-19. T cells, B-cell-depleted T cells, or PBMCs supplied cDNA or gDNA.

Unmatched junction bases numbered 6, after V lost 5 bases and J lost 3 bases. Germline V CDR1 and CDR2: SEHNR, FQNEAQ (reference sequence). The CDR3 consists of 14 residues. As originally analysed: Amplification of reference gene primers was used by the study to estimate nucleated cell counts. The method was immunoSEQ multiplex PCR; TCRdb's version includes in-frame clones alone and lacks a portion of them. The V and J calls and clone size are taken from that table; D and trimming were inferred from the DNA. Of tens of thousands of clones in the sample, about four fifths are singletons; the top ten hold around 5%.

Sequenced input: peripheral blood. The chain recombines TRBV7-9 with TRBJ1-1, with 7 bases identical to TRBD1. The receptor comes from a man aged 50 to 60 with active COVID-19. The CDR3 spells CASSAGTADTEAFF. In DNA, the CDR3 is TGTGCCAGCAGCGCCGGGACAGCAGACACTGAAGCTTTCTTT.